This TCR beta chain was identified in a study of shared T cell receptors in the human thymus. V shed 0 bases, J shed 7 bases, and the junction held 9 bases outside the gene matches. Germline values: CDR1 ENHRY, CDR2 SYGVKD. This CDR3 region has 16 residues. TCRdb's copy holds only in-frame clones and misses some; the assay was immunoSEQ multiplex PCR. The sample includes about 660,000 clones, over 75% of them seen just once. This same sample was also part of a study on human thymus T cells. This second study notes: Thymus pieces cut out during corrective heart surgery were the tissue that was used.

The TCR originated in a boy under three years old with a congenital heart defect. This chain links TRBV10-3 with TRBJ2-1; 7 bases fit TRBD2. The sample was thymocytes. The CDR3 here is CAISESTSPRRNEQFF. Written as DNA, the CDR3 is TGTGCCATCAGTGAGTCGACTAGCCCCCGGAGGAATGAGCAGTTCTTC.